This TCR beta chain was profiled in a study of shared clonotypes between healthy human individuals. Germline values: CDR1 SGHTS, CDR2 YDEGEE. This CDR3 is 16 amino acids long. The V segment lost 4 bases and the J segment 6 bases; nucleotides outside the gene matches: 14. The naive CD8 subset, CD45RO-negative cells positively selected for CCR7, excluded terminally differentiated effector memory CD45RA+ cells. Study-level results: An effect of sequencing depth on clonotype sharing among donors was expected. In contrast to clonotypes shared by all four donors, non-shared clonotypes had lower generation probabilities. With several donors compared, roughly 4.9% of naive CD4 clonotypes were shared.

Sorted-subset replicate PCR reactions contained about 200 ng DNA, corresponding to roughly 29,000 T cell genomes. TCRdb's table, derived via immunoSEQ multiplex PCR, lists solely in-frame clones and lacks some. The sample lists about 2,200,000 clones, under 95% occurring once. The table lists this clone with a count of one. Antigen: not known. The source material was naive CD8+ T cells from PBMCs. This receptor was identified in a man aged 18 to 29 in good health. Some clones in this sample may be carry-over from other donors' samples. The V call is TRBV5-8, the J call TRBJ1-2, with 8 positions matching TRBD1. In nucleotides, the CDR3 is TGTGCCAGCAGCAGAAGAAATCTAGGACAGGGAAATGGCTACACCTTC. It encodes CASSRRNLGQGNGYTF. Filled out from reference TRBV5-8 and TRBJ1-2, the complete variable domain reads EAGVTQSPTHLIKTRGQQATLRCSPISGHTSVYWYQQALGLGLQFLLWYDEGEERNRGNFPPRFSGRQFPNYSSELNVNALELEDSALYLCASSRRNLGQGNGYTFGSGTRLTVV.